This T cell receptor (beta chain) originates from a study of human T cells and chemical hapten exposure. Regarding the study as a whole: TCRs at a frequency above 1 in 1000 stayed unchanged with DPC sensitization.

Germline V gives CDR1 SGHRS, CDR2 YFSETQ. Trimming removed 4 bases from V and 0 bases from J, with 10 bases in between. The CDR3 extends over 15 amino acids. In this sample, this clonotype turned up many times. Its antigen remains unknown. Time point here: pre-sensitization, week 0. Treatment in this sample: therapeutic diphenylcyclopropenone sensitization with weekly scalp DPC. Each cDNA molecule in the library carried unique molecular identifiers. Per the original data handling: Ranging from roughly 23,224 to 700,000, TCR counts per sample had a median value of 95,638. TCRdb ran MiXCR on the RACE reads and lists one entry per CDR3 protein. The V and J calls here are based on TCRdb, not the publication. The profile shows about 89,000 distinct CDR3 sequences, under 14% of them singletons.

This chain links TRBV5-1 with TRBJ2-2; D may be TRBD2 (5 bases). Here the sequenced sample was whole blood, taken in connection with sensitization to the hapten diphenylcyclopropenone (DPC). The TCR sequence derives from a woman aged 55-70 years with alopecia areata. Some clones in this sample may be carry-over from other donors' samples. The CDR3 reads CASSPRGSNTGELFF. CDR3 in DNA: TGCGCCAGCAGCCCTAGAGGGTCGAACACCGGGGAGCTGTTTTTT.